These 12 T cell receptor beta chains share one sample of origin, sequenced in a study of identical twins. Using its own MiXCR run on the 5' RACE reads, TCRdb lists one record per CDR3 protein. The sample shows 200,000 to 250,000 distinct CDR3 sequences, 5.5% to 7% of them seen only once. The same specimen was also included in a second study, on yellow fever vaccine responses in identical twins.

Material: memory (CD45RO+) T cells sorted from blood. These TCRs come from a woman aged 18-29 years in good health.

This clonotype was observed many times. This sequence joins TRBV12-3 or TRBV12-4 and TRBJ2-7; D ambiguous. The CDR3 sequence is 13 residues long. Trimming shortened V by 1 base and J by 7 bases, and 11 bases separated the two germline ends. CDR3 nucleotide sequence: TGTGCCAGCAGTTTAGGAGTTCATCAGGAGCAGTACGTC. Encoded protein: CASSLGVHQEQYV.

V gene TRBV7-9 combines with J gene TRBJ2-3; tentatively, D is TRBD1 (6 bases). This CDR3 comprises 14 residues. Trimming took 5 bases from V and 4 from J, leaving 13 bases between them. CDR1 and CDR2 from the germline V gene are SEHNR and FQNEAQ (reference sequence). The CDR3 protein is CASSGRGVPDTQYF. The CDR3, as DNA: TGTGCCAGCAGCGGCAGGGGTGTACCAGATACGCAGTATTTT.

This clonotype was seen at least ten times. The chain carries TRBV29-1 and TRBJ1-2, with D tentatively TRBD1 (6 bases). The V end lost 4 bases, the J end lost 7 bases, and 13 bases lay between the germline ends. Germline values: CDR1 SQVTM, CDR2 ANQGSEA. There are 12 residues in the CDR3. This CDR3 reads CSVGGGALGYTF. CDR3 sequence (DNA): TGCAGCGTTGGAGGGGGGGCGCTTGGCTACACCTTC.

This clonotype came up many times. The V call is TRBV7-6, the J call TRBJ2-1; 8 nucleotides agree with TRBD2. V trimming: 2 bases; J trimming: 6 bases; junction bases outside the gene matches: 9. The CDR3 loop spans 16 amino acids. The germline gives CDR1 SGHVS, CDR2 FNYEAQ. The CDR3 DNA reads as TGTGCCAGCAGCTTAACGACACGGGGGGGCCTCAATGAGCAGTTCTTC. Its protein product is CASSLTTRGGLNEQFF.

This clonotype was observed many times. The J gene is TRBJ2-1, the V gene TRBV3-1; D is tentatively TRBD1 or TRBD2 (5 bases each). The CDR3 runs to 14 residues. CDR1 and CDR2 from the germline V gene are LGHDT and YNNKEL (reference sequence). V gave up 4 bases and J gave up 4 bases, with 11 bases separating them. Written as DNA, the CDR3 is TGTGCCAGCAGCCCCGGGACCGGATACAATGAGCAGTTCTTC. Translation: CASSPGTGYNEQFF.

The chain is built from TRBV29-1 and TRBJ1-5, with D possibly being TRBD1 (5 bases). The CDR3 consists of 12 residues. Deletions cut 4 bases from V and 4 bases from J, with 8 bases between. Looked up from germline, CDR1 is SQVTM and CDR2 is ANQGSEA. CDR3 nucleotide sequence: TGCAGCGTTGGGGGCGCAAATCAGCCCCAGCATTTT. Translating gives CSVGGANQPQHF.

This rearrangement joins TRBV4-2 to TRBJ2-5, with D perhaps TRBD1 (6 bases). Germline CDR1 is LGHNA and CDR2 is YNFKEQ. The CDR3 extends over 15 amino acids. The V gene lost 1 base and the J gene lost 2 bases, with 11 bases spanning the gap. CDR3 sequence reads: CASSQGRGQQETQYF. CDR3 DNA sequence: TGTGCCAGCAGCCAAGGCCGGGGACAACAAGAGACCCAGTACTTC.

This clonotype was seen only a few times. Written as DNA, the CDR3 is TGTGCCAGCAGTCCCTGGGGGCGGGGGGGCCTCATAACCCCTCCTAGGTACGAGCAGTACGTC. It translates to CASSPWGRGGLITPPRYEQYV. The chain joins TRBV27 to TRBJ2-7; 9 bases are a match to TRBD2. Looked up from germline, CDR1 is MNHEY and CDR2 is SMNVEV (reference sequence). The CDR3 totals 21 residues. The J segment lost 4 bases and the V segment lost 5 bases, leaving 27 bases of the junction unmatched.

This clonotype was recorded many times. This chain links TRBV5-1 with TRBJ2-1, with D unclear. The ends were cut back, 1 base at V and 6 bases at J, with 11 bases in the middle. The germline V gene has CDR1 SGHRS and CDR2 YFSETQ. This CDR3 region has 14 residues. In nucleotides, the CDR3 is TGCGCCAGCAGCTTGTGGACCGCTAGCAATGAGCAGTTCTTC. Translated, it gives CASSLWTASNEQFF.

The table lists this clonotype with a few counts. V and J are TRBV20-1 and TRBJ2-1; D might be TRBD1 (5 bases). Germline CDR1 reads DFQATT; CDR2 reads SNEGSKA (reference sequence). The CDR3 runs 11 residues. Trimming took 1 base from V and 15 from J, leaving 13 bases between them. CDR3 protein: CSARGWVGRFF. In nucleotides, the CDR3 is TGCAGTGCTAGAGGATGGGTGGGGCGGTTCTTC.

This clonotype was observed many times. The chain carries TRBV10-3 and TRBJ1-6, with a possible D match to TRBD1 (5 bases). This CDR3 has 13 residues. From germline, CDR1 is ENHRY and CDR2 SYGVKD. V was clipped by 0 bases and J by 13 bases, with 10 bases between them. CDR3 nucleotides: TGTGCCATCAGTGAGTCCATGGGGCGGCCCCTCCACTTT. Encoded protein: CAISESMGRPLHF.

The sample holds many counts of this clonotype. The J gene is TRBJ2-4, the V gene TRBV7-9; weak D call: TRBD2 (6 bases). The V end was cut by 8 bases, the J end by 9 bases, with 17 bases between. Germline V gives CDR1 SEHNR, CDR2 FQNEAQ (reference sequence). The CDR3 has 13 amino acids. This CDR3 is CASAWEEGGIQYF. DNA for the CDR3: TGTGCCAGCGCTTGGGAGGAAGGAGGCATTCAGTACTTC.